This record covers a single TCR beta chain. A library of TCRbeta sequences, prepared with unique molecular identifiers, was generated. In TCRdb, the PCR reads were re-called with MiXCR into one record per CDR3 protein. This table has around 600,000 distinct CDR3 sequences, 8% to 11% appearing once. Germline V gene lookup returns CDR1 MNHNS and CDR2 SASEGT. The V gene end was trimmed by 1 base and the J gene end by 5 bases; junction bases not matched to a gene: 7. The CDR3 has 15 residues. The data derive from a study of T-cell reconstitution after alpha-beta-depleted transplantation in children. Sequences were derived from PBMCs from the stem cell graft donor, sampled from the stem cell graft. The sequence came from a human donor who donated a stem cell graft to a child with acute myeloid leukemia. The rearrangement links TRBV6-1 to TRBJ2-7; 8 bases align to TRBD1. CDR3: CASSEVRTGSHEQYF. The CDR3 DNA reads as TGTGCCAGCAGTGAAGTGAGGACAGGGTCTCACGAGCAGTACTTC.